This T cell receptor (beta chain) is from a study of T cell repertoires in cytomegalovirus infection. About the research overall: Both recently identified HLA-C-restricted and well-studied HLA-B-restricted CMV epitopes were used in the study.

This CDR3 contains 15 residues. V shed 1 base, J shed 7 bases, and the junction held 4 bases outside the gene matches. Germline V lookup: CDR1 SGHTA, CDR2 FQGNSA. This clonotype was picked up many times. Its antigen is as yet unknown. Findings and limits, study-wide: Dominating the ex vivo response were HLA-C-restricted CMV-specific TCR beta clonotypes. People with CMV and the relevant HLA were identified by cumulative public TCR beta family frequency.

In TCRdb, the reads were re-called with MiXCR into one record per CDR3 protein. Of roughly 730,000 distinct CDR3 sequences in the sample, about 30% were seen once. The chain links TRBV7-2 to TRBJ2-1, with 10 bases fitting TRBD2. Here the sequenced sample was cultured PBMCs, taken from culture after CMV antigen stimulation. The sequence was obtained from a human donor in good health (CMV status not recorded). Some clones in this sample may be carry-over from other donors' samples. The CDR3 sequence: CASSLVAGGGNEQFF. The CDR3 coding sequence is TGTGCCAGCAGCTTAGTAGCGGGAGGAGGAAATGAGCAGTTCTTC.